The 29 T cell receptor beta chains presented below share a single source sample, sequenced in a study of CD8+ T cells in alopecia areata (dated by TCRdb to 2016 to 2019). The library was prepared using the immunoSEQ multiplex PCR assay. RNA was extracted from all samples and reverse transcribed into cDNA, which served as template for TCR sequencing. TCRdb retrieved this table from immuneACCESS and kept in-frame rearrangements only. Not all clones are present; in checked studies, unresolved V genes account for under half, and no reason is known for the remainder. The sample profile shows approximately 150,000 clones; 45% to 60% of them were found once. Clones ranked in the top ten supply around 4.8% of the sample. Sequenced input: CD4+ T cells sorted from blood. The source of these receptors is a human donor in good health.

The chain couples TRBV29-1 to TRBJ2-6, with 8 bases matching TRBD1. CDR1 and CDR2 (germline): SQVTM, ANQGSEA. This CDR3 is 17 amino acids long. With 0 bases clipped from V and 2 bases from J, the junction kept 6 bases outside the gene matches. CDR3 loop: CSVEDRRQGTGANVLTF. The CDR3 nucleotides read TGCAGCGTTGAAGATCGACGACAGGGGACTGGGGCCAACGTCCTGACTTTC.

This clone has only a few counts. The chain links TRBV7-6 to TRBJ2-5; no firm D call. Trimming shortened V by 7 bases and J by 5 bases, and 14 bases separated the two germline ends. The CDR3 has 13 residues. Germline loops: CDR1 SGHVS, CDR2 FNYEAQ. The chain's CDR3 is CASTRSTMETQYF. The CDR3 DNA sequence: TGTGCCAGCACCCGGTCCACGATGGAGACCCAGTACTTC.

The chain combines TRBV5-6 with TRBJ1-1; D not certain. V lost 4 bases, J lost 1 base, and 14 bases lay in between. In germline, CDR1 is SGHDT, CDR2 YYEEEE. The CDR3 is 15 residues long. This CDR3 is CASSPRIGENTEAFF. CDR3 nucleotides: TGTGCCAGCAGCCCCCGGATAGGTGAGAACACTGAAGCTTTCTTT.

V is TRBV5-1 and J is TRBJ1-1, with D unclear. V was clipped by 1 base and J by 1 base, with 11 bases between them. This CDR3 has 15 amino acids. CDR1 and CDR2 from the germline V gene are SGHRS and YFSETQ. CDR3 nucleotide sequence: TGCGCCAGCAGCTTGAATAGGGCGTCGAACACTGAAGCTTTCTTT. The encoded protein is CASSLNRASNTEAFF.

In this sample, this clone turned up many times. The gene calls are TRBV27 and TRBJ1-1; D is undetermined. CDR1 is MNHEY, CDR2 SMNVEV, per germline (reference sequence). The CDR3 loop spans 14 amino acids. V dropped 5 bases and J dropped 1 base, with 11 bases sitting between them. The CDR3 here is CASSPLGANTEAFF. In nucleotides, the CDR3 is TGTGCCAGCAGTCCCCTGGGTGCGAACACTGAAGCTTTCTTT.

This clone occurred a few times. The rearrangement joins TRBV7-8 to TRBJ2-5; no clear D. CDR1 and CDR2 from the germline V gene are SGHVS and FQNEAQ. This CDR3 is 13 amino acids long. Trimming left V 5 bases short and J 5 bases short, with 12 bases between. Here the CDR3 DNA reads TGTGCCAGCAGCGACACCGGACGGGAGACCCAGTACTTC. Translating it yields CASSDTGRETQYF.

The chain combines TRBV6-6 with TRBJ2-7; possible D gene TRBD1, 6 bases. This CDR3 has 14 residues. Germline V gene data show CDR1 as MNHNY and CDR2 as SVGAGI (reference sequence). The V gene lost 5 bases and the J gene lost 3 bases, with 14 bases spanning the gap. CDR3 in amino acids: CASSATGGIYEQYF. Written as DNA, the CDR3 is TGTGCCAGCAGTGCGACAGGTGGGATCTACGAGCAGTACTTC.

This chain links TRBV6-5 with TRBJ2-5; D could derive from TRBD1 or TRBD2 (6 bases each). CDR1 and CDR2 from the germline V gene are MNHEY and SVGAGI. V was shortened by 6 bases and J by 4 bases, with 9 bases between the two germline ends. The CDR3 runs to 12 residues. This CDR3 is CASRGGGETQYF. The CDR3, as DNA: TGTGCCAGCAGAGGGGGAGGAGAGACCCAGTACTTC.

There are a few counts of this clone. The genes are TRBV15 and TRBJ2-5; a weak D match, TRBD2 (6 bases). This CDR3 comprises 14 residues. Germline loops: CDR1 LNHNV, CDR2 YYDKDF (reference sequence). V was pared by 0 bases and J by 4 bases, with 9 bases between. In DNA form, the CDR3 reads TGTGCCACCAGCAGAGATGGCGGGGCAGAGACCCAGTACTTC. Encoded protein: CATSRDGGAETQYF.

Here the CDR3 DNA reads TGTGCCAGCACGGCCTTAGAGCGTGCAGATACGCAGTATTTT. Residues: CASTALERADTQYF. This chain uses TRBV6-5 with TRBJ2-3; the D is unclear. V was pared by 7 bases and J by 4 bases, with 15 bases between. The CDR3 covers 14 residues. Germline CDR1 and CDR2: MNHEY and SVGAGI.

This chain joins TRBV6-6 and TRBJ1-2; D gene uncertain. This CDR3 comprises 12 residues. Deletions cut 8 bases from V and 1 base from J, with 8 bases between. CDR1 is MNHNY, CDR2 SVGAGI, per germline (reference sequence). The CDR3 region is CASVGDNYGYTF. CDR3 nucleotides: TGTGCCAGCGTCGGGGATAACTATGGCTACACCTTC.

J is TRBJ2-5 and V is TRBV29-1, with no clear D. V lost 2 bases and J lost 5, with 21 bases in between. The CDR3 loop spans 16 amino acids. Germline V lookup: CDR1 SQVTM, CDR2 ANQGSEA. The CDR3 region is CSVERSSATVWETQYF. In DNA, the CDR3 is TGCAGCGTTGAAAGGAGTTCCGCCACCGTTTGGGAGACCCAGTACTTC.

Written as DNA, the CDR3 is TGTGCCAGCTCACCATCAGATACGCAGTATTTT. This sequence encodes CASSPSDTQYF. The chain recombines TRBV18 with TRBJ2-3, with D uncertain. The ends were cut back, 2 bases at V and 4 bases at J, with 1 base in the middle. The CDR3 loop spans 11 amino acids. Germline V CDR1 and CDR2: KGHSH, LQKENI.

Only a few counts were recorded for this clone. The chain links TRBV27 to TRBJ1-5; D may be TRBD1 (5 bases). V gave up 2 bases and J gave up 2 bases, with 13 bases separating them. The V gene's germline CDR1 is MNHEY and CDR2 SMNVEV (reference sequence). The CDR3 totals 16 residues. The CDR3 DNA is TGTGCCAGCAGTTTAAGTTGGGGCGGTGGCAATCAGCCCCAGCATTTT. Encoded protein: CASSLSWGGGNQPQHF.

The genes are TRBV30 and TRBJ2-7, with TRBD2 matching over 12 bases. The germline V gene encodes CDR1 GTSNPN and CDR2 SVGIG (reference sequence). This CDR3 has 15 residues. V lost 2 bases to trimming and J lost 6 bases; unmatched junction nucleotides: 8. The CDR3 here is CAWSSGRLAGVEQYF. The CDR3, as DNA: TGTGCCTGGAGTTCTGGGAGACTAGCGGGAGTCGAGCAGTACTTC. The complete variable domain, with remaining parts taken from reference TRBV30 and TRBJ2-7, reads SQTIHQWPATLVQPVGSPLSLECTVEGTSNPNLYWYRQAAGRGLQLLFYSVGIGQISSEVPQNLSASRPQDRQFILSSKKLLLSDSGFYLCAWSSGRLAGVEQYFGPGTRLTVT.

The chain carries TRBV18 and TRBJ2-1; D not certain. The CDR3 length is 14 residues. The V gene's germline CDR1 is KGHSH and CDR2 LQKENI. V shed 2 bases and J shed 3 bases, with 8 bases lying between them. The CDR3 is CASSPRPGYNEQFF. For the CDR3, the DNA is TGTGCCAGCTCACCAAGGCCAGGCTACAATGAGCAGTTCTTC.

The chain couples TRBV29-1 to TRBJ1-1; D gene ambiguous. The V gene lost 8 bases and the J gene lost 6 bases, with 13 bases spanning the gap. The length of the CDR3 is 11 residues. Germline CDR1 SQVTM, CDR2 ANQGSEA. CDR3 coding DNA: TGCAGCCCCCCCGGAGCCCCTGAAGCTTTCTTT. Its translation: CSPPGAPEAFF. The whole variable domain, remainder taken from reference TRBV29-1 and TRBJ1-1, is SAVISQKPSRDICQRGTSLTIQCQVDSQVTMMFWYRQQPGQSLTLIATANQGSEATYESGFVIDKFPISRPNLTFSTLTVSNMSPEDSSIYLCSPPGAPEAFFGQGTRLTVV.

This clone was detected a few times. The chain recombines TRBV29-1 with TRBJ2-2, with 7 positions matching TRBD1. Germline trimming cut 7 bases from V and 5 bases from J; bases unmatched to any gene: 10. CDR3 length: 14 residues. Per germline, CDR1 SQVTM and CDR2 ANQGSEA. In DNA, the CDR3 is TGCAGCGCTAGGCCCCAGACAGGGACCGGGGAGCTGTTTTTT. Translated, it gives CSARPQTGTGELFF.

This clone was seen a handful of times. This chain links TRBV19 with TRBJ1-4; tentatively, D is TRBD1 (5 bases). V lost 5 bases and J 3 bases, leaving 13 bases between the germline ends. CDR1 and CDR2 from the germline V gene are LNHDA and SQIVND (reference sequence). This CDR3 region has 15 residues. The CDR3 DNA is TGTGCCAGTAGTGACCAGGGACTCGCTAATGAAAAACTGTTTTTT. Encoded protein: CASSDQGLANEKLFF.

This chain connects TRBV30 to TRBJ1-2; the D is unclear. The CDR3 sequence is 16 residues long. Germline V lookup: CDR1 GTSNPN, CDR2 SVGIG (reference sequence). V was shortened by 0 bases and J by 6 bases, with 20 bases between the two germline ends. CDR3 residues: CAWSVLIERLDNGYTF. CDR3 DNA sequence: TGTGCCTGGAGTGTACTTATTGAACGGCTCGACAATGGCTACACCTTC.

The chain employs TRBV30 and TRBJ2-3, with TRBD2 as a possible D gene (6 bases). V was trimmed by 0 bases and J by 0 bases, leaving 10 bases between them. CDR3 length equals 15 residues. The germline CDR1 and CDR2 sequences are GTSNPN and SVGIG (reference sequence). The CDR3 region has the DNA TGTGCCTGGAGTGTACAGGCGGGGAGCACAGATACGCAGTATTTT. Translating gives CAWSVQAGSTDTQYF.

The CDR3 nucleotides are TGCAGCGTTGGTTCGTGGAGGGGGCAGACCCAGTACTTC. Amino acids: CSVGSWRGQTQYF. The V and J genes are TRBV29-1 and TRBJ2-5, with a tentative D call TRBD1 (7 bases). The CDR3 is made up of 13 amino acids. V was pared by 4 bases and J by 6 bases, with 15 bases between. Germline V CDR1 and CDR2: SQVTM, ANQGSEA.

Here the CDR3 DNA reads TGCAGCGTTGTAAGGACAGGGGGTACCGGGGAGCTGTTTTTT. It specifies CSVVRTGGTGELFF. The chain uses TRBV29-1 and TRBJ2-2, with 10 bases that match TRBD1. V was clipped by 4 bases and J by 5 bases; unmatched bases: 4. The V gene's germline CDR1 is SQVTM and CDR2 ANQGSEA. There are 14 residues in the CDR3.

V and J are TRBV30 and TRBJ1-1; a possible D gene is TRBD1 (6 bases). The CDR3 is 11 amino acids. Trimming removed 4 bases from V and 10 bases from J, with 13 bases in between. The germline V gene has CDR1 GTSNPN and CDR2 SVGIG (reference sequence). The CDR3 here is CAWIQGWRAFF. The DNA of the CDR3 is TGTGCCTGGATTCAGGGGTGGCGAGCTTTCTTT.

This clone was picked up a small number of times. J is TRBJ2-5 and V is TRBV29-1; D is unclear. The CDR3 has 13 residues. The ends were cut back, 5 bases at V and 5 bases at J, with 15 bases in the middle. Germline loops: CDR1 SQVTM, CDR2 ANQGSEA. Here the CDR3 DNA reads TGCAGCGTTCGGTCGCGGCTCCGGGAGACCCAGTACTTC. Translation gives CSVRSRLRETQYF.

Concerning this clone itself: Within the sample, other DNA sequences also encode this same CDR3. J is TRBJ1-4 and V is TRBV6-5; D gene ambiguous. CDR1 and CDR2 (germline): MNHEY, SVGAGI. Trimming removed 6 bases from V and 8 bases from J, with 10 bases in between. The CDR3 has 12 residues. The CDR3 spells CASSRTGEKLFF. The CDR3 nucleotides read TGTGCCAGCAGCCGGACCGGGGAAAAACTGTTTTTT.

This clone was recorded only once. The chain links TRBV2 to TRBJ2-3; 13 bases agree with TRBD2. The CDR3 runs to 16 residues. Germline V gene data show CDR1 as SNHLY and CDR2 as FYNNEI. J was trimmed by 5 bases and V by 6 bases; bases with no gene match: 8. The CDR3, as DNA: TGTGCCAGCAGGGACCCTCGACTAGCGGGAGGAGATACGCAGTATTTT. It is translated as CASRDPRLAGGDTQYF.

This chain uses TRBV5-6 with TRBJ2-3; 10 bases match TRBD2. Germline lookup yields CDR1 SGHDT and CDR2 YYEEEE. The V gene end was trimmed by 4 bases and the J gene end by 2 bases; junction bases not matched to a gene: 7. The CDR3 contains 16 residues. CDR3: CASSLRTSGITDTQYF. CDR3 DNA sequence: TGTGCCAGCAGCCTGAGGACTAGCGGAATCACAGATACGCAGTATTTT.

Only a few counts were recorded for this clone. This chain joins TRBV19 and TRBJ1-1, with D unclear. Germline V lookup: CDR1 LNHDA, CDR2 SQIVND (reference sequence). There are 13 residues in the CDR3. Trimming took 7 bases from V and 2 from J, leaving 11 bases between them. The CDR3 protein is CASNDRLNTEAFF. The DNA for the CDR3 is TGTGCCAGTAACGACCGGCTTAACACTGAAGCTTTCTTT.